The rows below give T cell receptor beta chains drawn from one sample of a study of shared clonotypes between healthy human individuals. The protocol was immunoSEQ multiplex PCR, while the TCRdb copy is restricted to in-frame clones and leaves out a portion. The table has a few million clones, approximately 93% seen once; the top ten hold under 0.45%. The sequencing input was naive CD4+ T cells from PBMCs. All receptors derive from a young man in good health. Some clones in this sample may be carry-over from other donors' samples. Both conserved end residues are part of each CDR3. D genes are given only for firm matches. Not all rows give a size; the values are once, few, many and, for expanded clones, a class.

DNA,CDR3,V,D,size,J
TGTGCCAGCAGCCCGACTAGCTCCGTCTACAATGAGCAGTTCTTC,CASSPTSSVYNEQFF,TRBV9,TRBD2,once,TRBJ2-1
TGTGCCAGCAGCCCCCGGGCAGGGTCCGGCGCGTCTAATGAAAAACTGTTTTTT,CASSPRAGSGASNEKLFF,TRBV7-9,-,once,TRBJ1-4
TGTGCCAGCAGTAACGGGGGACTAGCGGGAGCGAACACCGGGGAGCTGTTTTTT,CASSNGGLAGANTGELFF,TRBV28,TRBD2,once,TRBJ2-2
TGTGCCAGTAGTTCCCGGACACAGTCGTACGAGCAGTACTTC,CASSSRTQSYEQYF,TRBV19,-,-,TRBJ2-7
TGTGCCAGCAACGAGGGTAGCGGGAGAGCATATACGCAGTATTTT,CASNEGSGRAYTQYF,TRBV6-1,TRBD2,-,TRBJ2-3
TGTGCCAGCAGCCACCGGGACCCAACCTACAATGAGCAGTTCTTC,CASSHRDPTYNEQFF,TRBV9,-,-,TRBJ2-1
TGTGCCAGCAGCTACAGCGGGAGAGAGACCCAGTACTTC,CASSYSGRETQYF,TRBV5-8,TRBD2,-,TRBJ2-5
TGTGCCAGCAGTGAGGCTTCCTATGGCTACACCTTC,CASSEASYGYTF,TRBV6-1,-,-,TRBJ1-2
TGTGCCAGCAGCGCCACAGGGGGCTTGGGAAACACCATATATTTT,CASSATGGLGNTIYF,TRBV9,TRBD1,-,TRBJ1-3
TGTGCCAGCAGCTACCGGGACAGGCTCTACTATGGCTACACCTTC,CASSYRDRLYYGYTF,TRBV28,TRBD1,-,TRBJ1-2
TGTGCCAGCAGCCCGGGACTAGCGGGAGTAAGATACAATGAGCAGTTCTTC,CASSPGLAGVRYNEQFF,TRBV5-8,TRBD2,-,TRBJ2-1
TGCAGCGTTGAAGAGGGCGCGGATGAGCAGTTCTTC,CSVEEGADEQFF,TRBV29-1,-,once,TRBJ2-1
TGTGCCAGCAGCGGGTGGGAGGGAGGGACAGATACGCAGTATTTT,CASSGWEGGTDTQYF,TRBV6-1,TRBD2,once,TRBJ2-3
TGTGCCAGTAGCACAGGGGGCTCCTACGAGCAGTACTTC,CASSTGGSYEQYF,TRBV28,TRBD1,-,TRBJ2-7
TGTGCCAGCAGCCCCCGCAGGGTCTACAATGAGCAGTTCTTC,CASSPRRVYNEQFF,TRBV11-1,-,-,TRBJ2-1
TGCGCCAGCAGCCTAGCGGGACAGGAGAACACTGAAGCTTTCTTT,CASSLAGQENTEAFF,TRBV5-1,TRBD1,-,TRBJ1-1
TGTGCCAGCAGCCGCGGGTCTGAATTATCCTACGAGCAGTACTTC,CASSRGSELSYEQYF,TRBV5-4,-,-,TRBJ2-7
TGTGCCAGCAGTTTACTAGTCGACGAGCAGTACTTC,CASSLLVDEQYF,TRBV28,-,-,TRBJ2-7
TGTGCCAGCAGTTTATACGGAGGGGCAAAGACCCAGTACTTC,CASSLYGGAKTQYF,TRBV28,-,-,TRBJ2-5
TGTGCCAGCAGTGGGGGATTGAACAGGGTAAGGACTGAAGCTTTCTTT,CASSGGLNRVRTEAFF,TRBV5-4,-,-,TRBJ1-1
TGCGCCAGCAGCTTGTTAGCGGGAGGATCATCTGAGCAGTTCTTC,CASSLLAGGSSEQFF,TRBV5-1,TRBD2,-,TRBJ2-1
TGCAGCGTTGAACAGAGCATCGACAATGAGCAGTTCTTC,CSVEQSIDNEQFF,TRBV29-1,-,-,TRBJ2-1
TGTGCCAGCAGTGAAGCGAGAGGGACCTATGGCTACACCTTC,CASSEARGTYGYTF,TRBV2,-,-,TRBJ1-2
TGTGCCAGCCGAAAAACAGGGGGCAATGGCTACACCTTC,CASRKTGGNGYTF,TRBV18,TRBD1,-,TRBJ1-2
TGTGCCAGCAGTTTAGAAGGAGGCCGAAGCTCCTACAATGAGCAGTTCTTC,CASSLEGGRSSYNEQFF,TRBV27,-,-,TRBJ2-1
TGTGCCAGCAGTTTACAGGGGCGCACCGGGGAGCTGTTTTTT,CASSLQGRTGELFF,TRBV6-5,TRBD1,-,TRBJ2-2
TGTGCCAGTAGTTATACCGGGCCTTACAATGAGCAGTTCTTC,CASSYTGPYNEQFF,TRBV19,-,once,TRBJ2-1
TGTGCCAGCAGCCCCCGGTTTTATGAGCTACCCACAGATACGCAGTATTTT,CASSPRFYELPTDTQYF,TRBV7-2,-,-,TRBJ2-3
TGTGCCATCAGTGAAATCCAGAGTAATGAAAAACTGTTTTTT,CAISEIQSNEKLFF,TRBV10-3,-,-,TRBJ1-4
TGTGCCAGCAGCTTAGAGTATACAGCCCCCCGCGAGCAGTACTTC,CASSLEYTAPREQYF,TRBV7-9,-,-,TRBJ2-7
TGTGCCAGCAGCTTTGGGGACAGGGCCTACAATGAGCAGTTCTTC,CASSFGDRAYNEQFF,TRBV7-9,TRBD1,-,TRBJ2-1
TGTGCCAGCGCGTACAGGGAGGGCAATGAGCAGTTCTTC,CASAYREGNEQFF,TRBV11-3,-,-,TRBJ2-1
TGCGCCAGCAGCTTGTCGGGGGAGGAAGGTCAGCCCCAGCATTTT,CASSLSGEEGQPQHF,TRBV5-1,-,-,TRBJ1-5
TGTGCCACCAGCGGAACGAGGACTGCTGCCGAGCAGTACTTC,CATSGTRTAAEQYF,TRBV15,-,-,TRBJ2-7
TGCGCCAGCAGCTCGACAGGGTTCACCTACGAGCAGTACTTC,CASSSTGFTYEQYF,TRBV5-1,TRBD1,-,TRBJ2-7
TGTGCCTGGAGTGTCCTACTTTCTGGAAACACCATATATTTT,CAWSVLLSGNTIYF,TRBV30,-,-,TRBJ1-3
TGCGCCAGCAGCAGAAGGGACAGGGGAGGTGAAAAACTGTTTTTT,CASSRRDRGGEKLFF,TRBV10-2,TRBD1,-,TRBJ1-4
TGTGCCAGCAGCTGGACTATCGGGAACTCCTACGAGCAGTACTTC,CASSWTIGNSYEQYF,TRBV5-5,-,-,TRBJ2-7
TGTGCCAGCTCACTGACTAGCGGGAGGGAGACCCAGTACTTC,CASSLTSGRETQYF,TRBV18,TRBD2,-,TRBJ2-5
TGTGCCAGCAGCTTATTAGGAGCTGGAAACACCATATATTTT,CASSLLGAGNTIYF,TRBV7-2,-,-,TRBJ1-3
TGTGCCAGCAGCCCCTTTTGGGGAGATAGCAATCAGCCCCAGCATTTT,CASSPFWGDSNQPQHF,TRBV5-8,-,-,TRBJ1-5
TGTGCCAGCAAAGAGCGGGAGCGCTACAATGAGCAGTTCTTC,CASKERERYNEQFF,TRBV2,TRBD2,-,TRBJ2-1
TGCGCCAGCAGCCAAGACTCCCGGGGGGGGGTCTATGGCTACACCTTC,CASSQDSRGGVYGYTF,TRBV4-1,-,-,TRBJ1-2
TGTGCCAGCAGCTTAGTAAGGAGGGATCAGCCCCAGCATTTT,CASSLVRRDQPQHF,TRBV7-2,-,-,TRBJ1-5
TGTGCCAGCAGCCCACCGGGACAGATCAATCAGCCCCAGCATTTT,CASSPPGQINQPQHF,TRBV7-9,TRBD1,-,TRBJ1-5
TGCGCCAGCAGCTTGGAAAGCTCGACGCAGTATTTT,CASSLESSTQYF,TRBV5-1,-,-,TRBJ2-3
TGTGCCAGCAGTTACGGAGGCAGGGTATCAGGGACTGAAGCTTTCTTT,CASSYGGRVSGTEAFF,TRBV6-6,-,-,TRBJ1-1
TGCGCCAGCAGGGCAGGGTTCTACGAGCAGTACTTC,CASRAGFYEQYF,TRBV5-1,-,-,TRBJ2-7
TGTGCCATTGGGGGAAGCGGAGGGAGGGGTAACACCGGGGAGCTGTTTTTT,CAIGGSGGRGNTGELFF,TRBV10-3,TRBD2,-,TRBJ2-2
TGTGCCAGCAGCTTGGAATTAGCGGGAGGGCCGGAAGAGACCCAGTACTTC,CASSLELAGGPEETQYF,TRBV5-4,TRBD2,-,TRBJ2-5
TGTGCCAGCACGGGCCTAGAGCAAGAGACCCAGTACTTC,CASTGLEQETQYF,TRBV2,-,-,TRBJ2-5